This TCR beta chain was obtained from a study of T cell responses to AZD1222 COVID-19 vaccine. Overall study results and limits: Breadth and depth of Spike-specific TCRs rose after two AZD1222 doses.

Using immunoSEQ multiplex PCR, the repertoire was profiled, and TCRdb retains in-frame clones only, with some absent. The table includes 140,000 to 150,000 clones, more than 75% detected once. This CDR3 has 13 residues. The germline V gene has CDR1 SGHKS and CDR2 YYEKEE (reference sequence). Trimming took off 2 bases at V and 4 bases at J, with 9 bases between the two ends. Notes on this clone: Its antigen is unknown.

The sample here was peripheral blood, taken on day 0 of MenACWY control vaccination. The chain carries TRBV5-5 and TRBJ1-1, with TRBD1 as a possible D gene (6 bases). The clonotype was recovered from an adult in good health. CDR3 sequence (DNA): TGTGCCAGCAGCTTCCAGGGGACCACTGAAGCTTTCTTT. It codes for CASSFQGTTEAFF.